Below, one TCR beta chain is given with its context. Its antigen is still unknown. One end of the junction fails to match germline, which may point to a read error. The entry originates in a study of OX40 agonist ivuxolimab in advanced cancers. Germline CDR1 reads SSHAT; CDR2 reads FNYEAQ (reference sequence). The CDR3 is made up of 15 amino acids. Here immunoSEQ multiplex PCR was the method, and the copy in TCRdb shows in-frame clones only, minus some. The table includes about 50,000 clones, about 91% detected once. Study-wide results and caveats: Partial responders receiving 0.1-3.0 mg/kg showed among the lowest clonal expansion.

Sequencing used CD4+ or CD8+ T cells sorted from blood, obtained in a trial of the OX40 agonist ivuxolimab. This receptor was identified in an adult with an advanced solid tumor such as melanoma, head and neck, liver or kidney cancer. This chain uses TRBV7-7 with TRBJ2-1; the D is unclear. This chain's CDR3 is CASSLGKGGVDEQFF. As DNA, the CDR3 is TGTGCTAGCAGCCTAGGGAAGGGTGGTGTGGATGAGCAGTTCTTC.